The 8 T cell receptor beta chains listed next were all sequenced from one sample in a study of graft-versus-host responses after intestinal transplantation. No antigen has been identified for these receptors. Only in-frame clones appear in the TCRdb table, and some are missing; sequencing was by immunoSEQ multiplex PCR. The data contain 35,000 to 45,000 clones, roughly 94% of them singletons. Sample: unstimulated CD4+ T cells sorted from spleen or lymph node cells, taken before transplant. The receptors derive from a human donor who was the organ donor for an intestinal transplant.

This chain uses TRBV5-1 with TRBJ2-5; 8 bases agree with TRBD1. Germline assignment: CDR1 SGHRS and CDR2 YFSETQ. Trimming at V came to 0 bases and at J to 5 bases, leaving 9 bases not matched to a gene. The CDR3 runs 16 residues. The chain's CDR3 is CASSLGQGPTGETQYF. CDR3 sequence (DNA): TGCGCCAGCAGCTTGGGACAGGGGCCCACCGGGGAGACCCAGTACTTC.

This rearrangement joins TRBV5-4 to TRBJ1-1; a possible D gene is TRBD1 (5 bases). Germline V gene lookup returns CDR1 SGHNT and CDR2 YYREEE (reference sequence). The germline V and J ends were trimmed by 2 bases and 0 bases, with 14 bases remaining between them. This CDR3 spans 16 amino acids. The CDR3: CASSFTRGTMNTEAFF. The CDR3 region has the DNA TGTGCCAGCAGCTTCACGAGGGGAACGATGAACACTGAAGCTTTCTTT.

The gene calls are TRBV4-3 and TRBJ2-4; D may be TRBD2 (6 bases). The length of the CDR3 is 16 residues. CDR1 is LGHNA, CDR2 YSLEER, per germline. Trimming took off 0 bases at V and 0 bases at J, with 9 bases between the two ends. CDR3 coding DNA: TGCGCCAGCAGCCAAGAATCGGGGGTAGCCAAAAACATTCAGTACTTC. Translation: CASSQESGVAKNIQYF.

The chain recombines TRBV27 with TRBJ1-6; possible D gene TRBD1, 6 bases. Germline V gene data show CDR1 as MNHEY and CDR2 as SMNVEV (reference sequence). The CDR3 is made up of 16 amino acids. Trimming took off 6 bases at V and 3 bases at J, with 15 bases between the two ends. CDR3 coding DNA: TGTGCCAGCAGAGTGGGTCAGGGGTTCTATAATTCACCCCTCCACTTT. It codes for CASRVGQGFYNSPLHF.

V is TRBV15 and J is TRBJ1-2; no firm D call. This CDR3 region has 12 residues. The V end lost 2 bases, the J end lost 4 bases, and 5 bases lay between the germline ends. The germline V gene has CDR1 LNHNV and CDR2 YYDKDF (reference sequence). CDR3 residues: CATSRHSYGYTF. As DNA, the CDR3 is TGTGCCACCAGCAGACATAGCTATGGCTACACCTTC.

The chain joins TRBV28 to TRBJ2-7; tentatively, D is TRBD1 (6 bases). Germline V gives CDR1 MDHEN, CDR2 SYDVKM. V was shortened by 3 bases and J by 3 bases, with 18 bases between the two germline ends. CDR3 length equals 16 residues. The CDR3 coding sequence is TGTGCCAGCAGTTTCGTTTACCGGGACACCAACTACGAGCAGTACTTC. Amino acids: CASSFVYRDTNYEQYF.

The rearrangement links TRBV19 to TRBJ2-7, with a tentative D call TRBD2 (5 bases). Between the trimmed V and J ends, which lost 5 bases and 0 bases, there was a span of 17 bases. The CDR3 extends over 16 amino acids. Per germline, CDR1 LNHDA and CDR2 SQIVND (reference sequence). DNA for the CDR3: TGTGCCAGTAGTGTGCCGGAGGAGACGAGCTCCTACGAGCAGTACTTC. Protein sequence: CASSVPEETSSYEQYF.

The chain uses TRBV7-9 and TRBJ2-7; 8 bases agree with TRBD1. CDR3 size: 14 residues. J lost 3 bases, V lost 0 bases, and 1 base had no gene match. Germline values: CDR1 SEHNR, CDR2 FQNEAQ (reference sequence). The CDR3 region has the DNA TGTGCCAGCAGCTTAGCCGACAGGGGCTACGAGCAGTACTTC. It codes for CASSLADRGYEQYF. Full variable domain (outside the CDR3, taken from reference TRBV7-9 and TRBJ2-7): DTGVSQNPRHKITKRGQNVTFRCDPISEHNRLYWYRQTLGQGPEFLTYFQNEAQLEKSRLLSDRFSAERPKGSFSTLEIQRTEQGDSAMYLCASSLADRGYEQYFGPGTRLTVT.